This T cell receptor (beta chain) was documented in a study of blood T cell repertoires in COVID-19. Germline lookup yields CDR1 MDHEN and CDR2 SYDVKM. CDR3 length: 16 amino acids. V was clipped by 2 bases and J by 7 bases, with 19 bases between them. Sequencing used immunoSEQ multiplex PCR; TCRdb keeps in-frame clones, though not all of them. The sample records roughly 140,000 clones, about 85% being singletons. This clone was observed a handful of times. The sequencing sample was made of peripheral blood. The chain couples TRBV28 to TRBJ2-3; D remains ambiguous. The receptor was isolated from a woman in her forties with active or convalescent COVID-19. For the CDR3, the DNA is TGTGCCAGCAGTTTAGTTCCGAGGCCTCCGAAGAATACGCAGTATTTT. Its translation: CASSLVPRPPKNTQYF. The complete variable domain, with remaining parts taken from reference TRBV28 and TRBJ2-3, reads DVKVTQSSRYLVKRTGEKVFLECVQDMDHENMFWYRQDPGLGLRLIYFSYDVKMKEKGDIPEGYSVSREKKERFSLILESASTNQTSMYLCASSLVPRPPKNTQYFGPGTRLTVL.